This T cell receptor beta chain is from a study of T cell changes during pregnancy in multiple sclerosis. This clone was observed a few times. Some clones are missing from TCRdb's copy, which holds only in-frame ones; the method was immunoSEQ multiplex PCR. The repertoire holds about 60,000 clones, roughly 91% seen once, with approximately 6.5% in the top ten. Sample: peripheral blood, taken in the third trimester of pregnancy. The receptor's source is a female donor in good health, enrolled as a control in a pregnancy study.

CDR3 DNA sequence: TGTGCCAGCAGACCTCAGGGAGGCCAGCCCCAGCATTTT. This encodes CASRPQGGQPQHF. The chain combines TRBV6-5 with TRBJ1-5; D is perhaps TRBD1 (5 bases). V lost 6 bases and J 7 bases, leaving 13 bases between the germline ends. CDR3 length: 13 residues. CDR1 MNHEY and CDR2 SVGAGI come from the germline V gene.